This T cell receptor beta chain emerged from a study of blood T cell repertoires in COVID-19. The assay was immunoSEQ multiplex PCR, and TCRdb's table has in-frame clones only and misses some. The data show around 240,000 clones, around 83% seen once. As to this clone: The sample contains more than one DNA sequence encoding this CDR3.

The TCR was taken from a woman aged 40 to 50 who had recovered from COVID-19. Sequences were obtained from peripheral blood.

In nucleotides, the CDR3 is TGTGCCAGCTCCCCTACTGGAAACACCATATATTTT. Translation: CASSPTGNTIYF. V is TRBV3-1 (or the pseudogene TRBV3-2) and J is TRBJ1-3, with D unresolved. This CDR3 comprises 12 residues. Germline V lookup: CDR1 LGHDT, CDR2 YNNKEL (reference sequence). Trimming took 8 bases from V and 2 from J, leaving 7 bases between them.